One sample yielded the 4 T cell receptor beta chains listed below, sequenced in a study of vaccination effects on CD4 cells after COVID-19. Profiling relied on immunoSEQ multiplex PCR, and the TCRdb table lists in-frame clones only, not all of them. The table shows 50,000 or so clones, with about four fifths occurring only once. Ahead of sequencing, the ViraFEST assay grew antigen-specific CD4+ T cells using viral peptide pools. When around 9 days of culture had elapsed, CD4+ T cells were isolated. The healthy vaccine recipients, who had no prior SARS-CoV-2 infection, showed negative nucleocapsid antibodies. No antigen has been identified for these receptors. The sequences come from CD4+ T cells from PBMCs cultured with HCoV-OC43 spike peptides, collected before COVID-19 vaccination. The subset: HCoV-OC43 spike overlapping peptide pool stimulation. All receptors come from a human donor who received a COVID-19 vaccine.

CDR3 amino acids: CASSYQGPMNTGELFF. CDR3 nucleotides: TGTGCCAGCTCCTATCAGGGGCCAATGAACACCGGGGAGCTGTTTTTT. The chain has TRBV18 and TRBJ2-2; the D gene is possibly TRBD1 (6 bases). Trimming removed 6 bases from V and 1 base from J, with 15 bases in between. Germline V gene lookup returns CDR1 KGHSH and CDR2 LQKENI. The CDR3 consists of 16 residues.

This chain links TRBV15 with TRBJ1-2, with D tentatively TRBD1 (6 bases). This CDR3 comprises 13 residues. The ends were cut back, 6 bases at V and 0 bases at J, with 8 bases in the middle. Germline values: CDR1 LNHNV, CDR2 YYDKDF (reference sequence). The CDR3 spells CATSGQTNYGYTF. CDR3 nucleotide sequence: TGTGCCACCAGTGGACAGACTAACTATGGCTACACCTTC.

V usage is TRBV5-8 and J usage is TRBJ1-4; tentatively, D is TRBD1 (6 bases). Deletions cut 0 bases from V and 5 bases from J, with 11 bases between. Germline values: CDR1 SGHTS, CDR2 YDEGEE. The CDR3 length is 15 residues. Here the CDR3 reads CASSLEGGRNEKLFF. CDR3 DNA sequence: TGTGCCAGCAGCTTGGAGGGGGGGCGGAATGAAAAACTGTTTTTT.

J is TRBJ2-2 and V is TRBV5-5, with 10 bases matching TRBD2. Germline CDR1 reads SGHKS; CDR2 reads YYEKEE (reference sequence). The length of the CDR3 is 18 residues. J gave up 3 bases and V 4 bases, and 12 bases lay outside the gene matches. CDR3 nucleotide sequence: TGTGCCAGCAGCGATCCAGGGCTAGCGGGGGCCGACACCGGGGAGCTGTTTTTT. It yields the protein CASSDPGLAGADTGELFF.